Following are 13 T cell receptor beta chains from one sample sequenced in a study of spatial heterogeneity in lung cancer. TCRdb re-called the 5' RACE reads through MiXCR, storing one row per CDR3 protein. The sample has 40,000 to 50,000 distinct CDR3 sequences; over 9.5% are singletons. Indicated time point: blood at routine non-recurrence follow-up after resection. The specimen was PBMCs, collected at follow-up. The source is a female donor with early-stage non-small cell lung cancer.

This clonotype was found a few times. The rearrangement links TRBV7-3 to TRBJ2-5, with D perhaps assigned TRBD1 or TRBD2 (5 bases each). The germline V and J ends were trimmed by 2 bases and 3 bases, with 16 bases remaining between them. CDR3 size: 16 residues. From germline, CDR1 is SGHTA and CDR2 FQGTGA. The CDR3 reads CASSLGGPAPEETQYF. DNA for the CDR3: TGTGCCAGCAGCTTAGGGGGACCAGCCCCCGAAGAGACCCAGTACTTC.

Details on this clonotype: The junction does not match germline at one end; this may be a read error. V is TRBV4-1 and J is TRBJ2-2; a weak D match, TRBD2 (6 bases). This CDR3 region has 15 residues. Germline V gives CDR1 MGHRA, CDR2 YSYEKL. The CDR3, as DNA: TGCGCCAGCAGACAAGCGGGCCCGGGGACCGGGGAGCTGTTTTTT. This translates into CASRQAGPGTGELFF.

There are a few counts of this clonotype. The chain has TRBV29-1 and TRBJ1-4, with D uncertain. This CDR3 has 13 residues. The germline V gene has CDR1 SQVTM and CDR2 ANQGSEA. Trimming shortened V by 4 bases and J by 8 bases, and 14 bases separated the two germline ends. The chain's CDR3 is CSVAQVGGEKLFF. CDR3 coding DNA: TGCAGCGTTGCCCAGGTTGGCGGGGAAAAACTGTTTTTT.

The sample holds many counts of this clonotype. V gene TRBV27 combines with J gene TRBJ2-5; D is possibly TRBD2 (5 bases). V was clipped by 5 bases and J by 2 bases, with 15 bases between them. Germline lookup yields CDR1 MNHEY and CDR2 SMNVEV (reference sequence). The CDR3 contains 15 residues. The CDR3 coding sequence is TGTGCCAGCAGTGACGGCATGCGACTACAAGAGACCCAGTACTTC. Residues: CASSDGMRLQETQYF.

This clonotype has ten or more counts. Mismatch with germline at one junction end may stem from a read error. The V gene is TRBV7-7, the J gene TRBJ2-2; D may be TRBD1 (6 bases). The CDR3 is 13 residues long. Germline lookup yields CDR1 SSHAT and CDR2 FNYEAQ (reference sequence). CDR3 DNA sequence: TGTGCTAGCAGCTACGTCAGGGGCGGGGAGCTGTTTTTT. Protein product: CASSYVRGGELFF.

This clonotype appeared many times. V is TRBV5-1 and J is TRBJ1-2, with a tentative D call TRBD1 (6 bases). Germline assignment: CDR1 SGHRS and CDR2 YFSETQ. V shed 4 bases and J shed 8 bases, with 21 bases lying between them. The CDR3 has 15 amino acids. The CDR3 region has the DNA TGCGCCAGCAGCCCAAGGATGCTGGGGGCAGAGGGCTACACCTTC. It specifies CASSPRMLGAEGYTF.

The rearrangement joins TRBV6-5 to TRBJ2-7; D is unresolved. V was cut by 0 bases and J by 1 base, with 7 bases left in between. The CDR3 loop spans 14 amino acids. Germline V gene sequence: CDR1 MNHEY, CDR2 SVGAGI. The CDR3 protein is CASSYSGRSYEQYF. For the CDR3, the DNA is TGTGCCAGCAGTTACTCAGGCCGATCCTACGAGCAGTACTTC.

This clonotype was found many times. The CDR3 reads CASGTGQPYGYTF. The CDR3 nucleotides read TGTGCCAGTGGAACGGGGCAGCCCTATGGCTACACCTTC. The chain recombines TRBV27 with TRBJ1-2, with D possibly TRBD1 on 5 matching bases. The CDR3 runs 13 residues. Trimming cost V 9 bases and J 4 bases, with 15 bases left between them. Germline assignment: CDR1 MNHEY and CDR2 SMNVEV (reference sequence).

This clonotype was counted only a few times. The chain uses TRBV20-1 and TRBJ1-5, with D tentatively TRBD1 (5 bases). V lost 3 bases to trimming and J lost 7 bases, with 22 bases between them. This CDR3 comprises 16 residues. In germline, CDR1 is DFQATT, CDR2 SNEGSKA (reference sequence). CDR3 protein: CSASLGPGSFSQPQHF. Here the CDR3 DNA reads TGCAGTGCTAGTTTGGGGCCGGGAAGTTTTAGCCAGCCCCAGCATTTT.

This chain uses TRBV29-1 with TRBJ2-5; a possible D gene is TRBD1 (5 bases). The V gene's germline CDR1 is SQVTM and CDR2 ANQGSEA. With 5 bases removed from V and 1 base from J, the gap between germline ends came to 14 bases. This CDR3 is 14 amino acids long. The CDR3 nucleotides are TGCAGCGTTAACTTCTACGACAGCCAAGAGACCCAGTACTTC. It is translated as CSVNFYDSQETQYF. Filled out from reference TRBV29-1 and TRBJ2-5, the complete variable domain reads SAVISQKPSRDICQRGTSLTIQCQVDSQVTMMFWYRQQPGQSLTLIATANQGSEATYESGFVIDKFPISRPNLTFSTLTVSNMSPEDSSIYLCSVNFYDSQETQYFGPGTRLLVL.

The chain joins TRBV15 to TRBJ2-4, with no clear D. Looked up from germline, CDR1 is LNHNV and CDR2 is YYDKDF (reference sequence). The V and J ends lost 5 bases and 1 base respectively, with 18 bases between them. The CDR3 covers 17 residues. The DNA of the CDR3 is TGTGCCACCAGCCCCCGTGGGGTAGGGAAGGCCAAAAACATTCAGTACTTC. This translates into CATSPRGVGKAKNIQYF.

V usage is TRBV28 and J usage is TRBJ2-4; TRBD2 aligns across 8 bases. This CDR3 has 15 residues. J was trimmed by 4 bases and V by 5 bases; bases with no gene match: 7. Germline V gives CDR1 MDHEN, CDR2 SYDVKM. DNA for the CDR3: TGTGCCAGCAGTCCGGGGGGGACTGAGAAAAACATTCAGTACTTC. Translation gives CASSPGGTEKNIQYF.

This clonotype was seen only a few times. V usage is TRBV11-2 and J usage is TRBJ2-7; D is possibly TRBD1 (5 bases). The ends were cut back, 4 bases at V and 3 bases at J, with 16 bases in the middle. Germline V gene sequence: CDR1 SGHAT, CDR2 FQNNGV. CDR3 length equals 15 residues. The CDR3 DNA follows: TGTGCCAGCAGCTACCGATTTACAGGTTTCTACGAGCAGTACTTC. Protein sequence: CASSYRFTGFYEQYF. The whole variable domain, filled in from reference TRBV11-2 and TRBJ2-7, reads EAGVAQSPRYKIIEKRQSVAFWCNPISGHATLYWYQQILGQGPKLLIQFQNNGVVDDSQLPKDRFSAERLKGVDSTLKIQPAKLEDSAVYLCASSYRFTGFYEQYFGPGTRLTVT.